Detailed here is one T cell receptor beta chain. In the study's own analysis: Reference gene primer amplification gave estimated nucleated cell counts. Assay: immunoSEQ multiplex PCR; the TCRdb copy retains only in-frame clones and omits some. The DNA was the basis for D and trimming; V, J and clone size are from that table. The sample holds some 220,000 clones, about 80% seen once. The data derive from a study of blood T cell repertoires in COVID-19. Across the whole study: The study drew acute and convalescent COVID-19 samples from the United States, Italy and Spain.

V was clipped by 1 base and J by 3 bases; unmatched bases: 5. The germline V gene has CDR1 MGHRA and CDR2 YSYEKL. The length of the CDR3 is 16 residues. The sequence derives from a woman younger than 45 who had recovered from COVID-19. V usage is TRBV4-1 and J usage is TRBJ2-3; 9 bases agree with TRBD1. Sequences were obtained from peripheral blood. CDR3 loop: CASSQGGTGRTDTQYF. In nucleotides, the CDR3 is TGCGCCAGCAGCCAAGGGGGGACAGGGAGGACAGATACGCAGTATTTT.